Following are 18 T cell receptor beta chains from one sample sequenced in a study of blood T cell repertoires in COVID-19. Profiled with immunoSEQ multiplex PCR; TCRdb holds only in-frame clones, not every one. The table lists around 130,000 clones, roughly nine tenths of them singletons. The sequencing sample was made of peripheral blood. These receptors all come from a man aged 55 to 70 with COVID-19, enrolled during active disease.

The rearrangement links TRBV7-6 to TRBJ2-2, with 8 bases that match TRBD2. The germline gives CDR1 SGHVS, CDR2 FNYEAQ. The CDR3 runs 14 residues. The V and J ends lost 2 bases and 7 bases, in that order; junction bases with no gene match: 3. This CDR3 reads CASSLFREGGELFF. The CDR3 DNA is TGTGCCAGCAGCTTATTTCGGGAGGGCGGGGAGCTGTTTTTT.

This chain links TRBV6-5 with TRBJ1-3; D is unclear. From germline, CDR1 is MNHEY and CDR2 SVGAGI. V gave up 2 bases and J gave up 4 bases, with 15 bases separating them. The CDR3 sequence is 16 residues long. This chain's CDR3 is CASSYGGPGAGNTIYF. In DNA form, the CDR3 reads TGTGCCAGCAGTTACGGTGGCCCTGGAGCGGGAAACACCATATATTTT.

The chain combines TRBV18 with TRBJ2-3; D possibly corresponds to TRBD2 (6 bases). Trimming stripped 2 bases from V and 3 bases from J, with 15 bases between. Germline loops: CDR1 KGHSH, CDR2 LQKENI. The CDR3 runs 16 residues. The CDR3 DNA follows: TGTGCCAGCTCACCAAATTCGGAGGGGCTGACAGATACGCAGTATTTT. Encoded protein: CASSPNSEGLTDTQYF.

The chain links TRBV2 to TRBJ2-1, with D possibly TRBD2 on 5 matching bases. Trimming removed 0 bases from V and 8 bases from J, with 5 bases in between. The germline gives CDR1 SNHLY, CDR2 FYNNEI. The CDR3 length is 12 residues. The CDR3 sequence is CASSEAEDEQFF. For the CDR3, the DNA is TGTGCCAGCAGTGAAGCGGAGGATGAGCAGTTCTTC.

The rearrangement uses TRBV12-3 or TRBV12-4 and TRBJ1-1, with TRBD1 matching over 7 bases. The CDR3 consists of 11 residues. Germline trimming cut 7 bases from V and 4 bases from J; bases unmatched to any gene: 0. CDR3 nucleotide sequence: TGTGCCAGCAACAGGGGCACTGAAGCTTTCTTT. Amino acids: CASNRGTEAFF.

This chain links TRBV6-5 with TRBJ2-1; 9 bases align to TRBD2. Looked up from germline, CDR1 is MNHEY and CDR2 is SVGAGI. Trimming cost V 2 bases and J 9 bases; bases outside gene matches: 8. CDR3 length: 15 amino acids. CDR3 sequence: CASSYRLAGKGEQFF. The CDR3 DNA is TGTGCCAGCAGTTACAGGCTAGCGGGAAAGGGTGAGCAGTTCTTC.

The rearrangement uses TRBV27 and TRBJ2-7; 8 positions match TRBD1. Unmatched junction bases numbered 7, after V lost 5 bases and J lost 4 bases. Germline V gene sequence: CDR1 MNHEY, CDR2 SMNVEV (reference sequence). The CDR3 loop spans 14 amino acids. The CDR3, as DNA: TGTGCCAGCAGTCCCTCGAGACAGGGGTACGAGCAGTACTTC. It translates to CASSPSRQGYEQYF.

The gene calls are TRBV30 and TRBJ1-3, with no clear D. CDR1 is GTSNPN, CDR2 SVGIG, per germline (reference sequence). With 0 bases removed from V and 6 bases from J, the gap between germline ends came to 15 bases. This CDR3 is built from 15 residues. For the CDR3, the DNA is TGTGCCTGGAGTGTCCCGGGGATCGAGGAAAACACCATATATTTT. This sequence encodes CAWSVPGIEENTIYF. Looking up the rest from reference TRBV30 and TRBJ1-3 gives the full variable domain: SQTIHQWPATLVQPVGSPLSLECTVEGTSNPNLYWYRQAAGRGLQLLFYSVGIGQISSEVPQNLSASRPQDRQFILSSKKLLLSDSGFYLCAWSVPGIEENTIYFGEGSWLTVV.

V gene TRBV4-1 combines with J gene TRBJ2-7; D remains ambiguous. Germline CDR1 is MGHRA and CDR2 is YSYEKL. Trimming left V 0 bases short and J 7 bases short, with 16 bases between. This CDR3 region has 15 residues. DNA of the CDR3: TGCGCCAGCAGCCAAGATCTATACCCGCCCAGGGAGCAGTACTTC. It yields the protein CASSQDLYPPREQYF.

This clone ranks as medium-sized. The chain recombines TRBV5-4 with TRBJ2-7; the D gene is possibly TRBD2 (6 bases). The length of the CDR3 is 13 residues. V shed 4 bases and J shed 5 bases, with 13 bases lying between them. Germline V CDR1 and CDR2: SGHNT, YYREEE (reference sequence). Here the CDR3 reads CASSPTGDDEQYF. The CDR3 region has the DNA TGTGCCAGCAGCCCTACGGGGGACGACGAGCAGTACTTC.

This sequence joins TRBV2 and TRBJ1-1; D gene ambiguous. The germline V and J ends were trimmed by 6 bases and 2 bases, with 7 bases remaining between them. This CDR3 contains 12 residues. Germline loops: CDR1 SNHLY, CDR2 FYNNEI. The CDR3 region has the DNA TGTGCCAGCAGGTCTGTTAACACTGAAGCTTTCTTT. Amino acid sequence: CASRSVNTEAFF.

This clone was picked up a small number of times. The chain has TRBV7-2 and TRBJ2-5; 8 bases are shared with TRBD2. The CDR3 covers 16 residues. The germline V gene has CDR1 SGHTA and CDR2 FQGNSA. With 4 bases clipped from V and 5 bases from J, the junction kept 12 bases outside the gene matches. This CDR3 reads CASSSRGSGSSETQYF. The CDR3 DNA reads TGTGCCAGCAGCTCCCGGGGGAGCGGGAGTAGTGAGACCCAGTACTTC.

The gene calls are TRBV9 and TRBJ2-1, with D perhaps matching TRBD1 (6 bases). The CDR3 totals 16 residues. V was cut by 4 bases and J by 2 bases, with 16 bases left in between. CDR1 SGDLS and CDR2 YYNGEE come from the germline V gene. CDR3 sequence reads: CASSLDSGEPYNEQFF. The CDR3 bases are TGTGCCAGCAGCCTCGATTCAGGGGAGCCCTACAATGAGCAGTTCTTC.

The V gene is TRBV7-6, the J gene TRBJ2-7; TRBD1 matches 8 bases. CDR3 length equals 16 residues. V was pared by 5 bases and J by 2 bases, with 11 bases of the junction left unmatched. CDR1 is SGHVS, CDR2 FNYEAQ, per germline. CDR3 region: CASSPRPGQDTYEQYF. The CDR3 DNA reads as TGTGCCAGCAGCCCGCGACCGGGACAGGATACCTACGAGCAGTACTTC.

Here the CDR3 reads CASSQRTGAYSNQPQHF. As DNA, the CDR3 is TGTGCCAGCAGTCAAAGGACAGGCGCATATAGCAATCAGCCCCAGCATTTT. This sequence joins TRBV7-8 and TRBJ1-5; 7 bases fit TRBD1. The CDR3 sequence is 17 residues long. In germline, CDR1 is SGHVS, CDR2 FQNEAQ. V shed 6 bases, J shed 0 bases, and the junction held 11 bases outside the gene matches.

V gene TRBV9 combines with J gene TRBJ2-1, with 11 bases matching TRBD2. The V gene end was trimmed by 5 bases and the J gene end by 7 bases; junction bases not matched to a gene: 8. The CDR3 extends over 15 amino acids. Germline CDR1 reads SGDLS; CDR2 reads YYNGEE. The CDR3 DNA follows: TGTGCCAGCAGGGACCCGGGACTAGCGGCAAATGAGCAGTTCTTC. This gives the protein CASRDPGLAANEQFF.

This chain links TRBV5-6 with TRBJ2-3; 8 bases match TRBD2. This CDR3 spans 16 amino acids. V gave up 0 bases and J gave up 2 bases; unmatched junction bases: 5. CDR1 and CDR2 (germline): SGHDT, YYEEEE. The CDR3 region has the DNA TGTGCCAGCAGCTTGGTAGTAGCGGGAAACACAGATACGCAGTATTTT. Translated, it gives CASSLVVAGNTDTQYF.

The chain uses TRBV5-1 and TRBJ1-1, with D possibly TRBD1 on 5 matching bases. Germline CDR1 reads SGHRS; CDR2 reads YFSETQ. Trimming removed 4 bases from V and 3 bases from J, with 19 bases in between. CDR3 size: 16 residues. This CDR3 reads CASSRDSPGLDTEAFF. The CDR3 nucleotides are TGCGCCAGCAGCCGAGACAGCCCCGGGTTGGACACTGAAGCTTTCTTT.